This T cell receptor beta chain was profiled in a study of blood T cell repertoires in COVID-19. Study-level information: Specimens from acute and convalescent COVID-19 originated in the United States, Italy and Spain.

Germline-derived CDR1 and CDR2 are SQVTM and ANQGSEA. With V trimmed by 4 bases and J by 6 bases, 8 bases remained unmatched. The CDR3 runs 13 residues. As processed by the authors: Scientists estimated how many nucleated cells there were by amplifying reference gene primers. Sequencing used immunoSEQ multiplex PCR; TCRdb keeps in-frame clones, though not all of them. V, J and clone size reflect that table, while D and trimming were determined from the DNA. The table includes 150,000 or so clones, 75% to 80% detected once. The genes are TRBV29-1 and TRBJ2-7; TRBD2 matches at 8 bases. This receptor was taken from a woman aged 45-65 years with active or convalescent COVID-19. The specimen was peripheral blood. The CDR3 is CSVVVGLAGEQYF. The DNA of the CDR3 is TGCAGCGTTGTAGTTGGACTAGCCGGCGAGCAGTACTTC.